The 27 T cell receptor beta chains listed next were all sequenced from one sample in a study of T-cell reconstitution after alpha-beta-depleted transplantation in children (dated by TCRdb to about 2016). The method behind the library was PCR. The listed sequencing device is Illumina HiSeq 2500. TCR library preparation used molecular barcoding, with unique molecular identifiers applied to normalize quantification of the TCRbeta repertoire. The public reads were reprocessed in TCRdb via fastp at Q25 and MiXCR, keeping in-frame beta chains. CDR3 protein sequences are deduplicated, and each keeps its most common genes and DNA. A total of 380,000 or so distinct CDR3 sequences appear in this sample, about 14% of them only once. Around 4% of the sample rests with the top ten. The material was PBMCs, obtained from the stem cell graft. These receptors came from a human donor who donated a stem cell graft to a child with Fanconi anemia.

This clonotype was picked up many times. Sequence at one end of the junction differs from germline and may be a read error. This chain's CDR3 is CASSLGAGGSTDTQYF. The CDR3 DNA sequence: TGTGCCAGCAGCTTAGGGGCGGGGGGAAGCACAGATACGCAGTATTTT. The J gene is TRBJ2-3, the V gene TRBV5-1; 8 bases agree with TRBD2. The CDR3 length is 16 residues. Per the germline V gene, CDR1 is SGHRS and CDR2 is YFSETQ.

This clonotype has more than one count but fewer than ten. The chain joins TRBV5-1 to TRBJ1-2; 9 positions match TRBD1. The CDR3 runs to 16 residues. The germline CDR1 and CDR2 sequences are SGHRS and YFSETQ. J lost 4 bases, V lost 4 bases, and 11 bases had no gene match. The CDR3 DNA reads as TGCGCCAGCAGCCCCGGGACAGGGAGTATGGCCTATGGCTACACCTTC. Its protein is CASSPGTGSMAYGYTF. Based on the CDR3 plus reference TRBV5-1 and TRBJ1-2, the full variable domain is KAGVTQTPRYLIKTRGQQVTLSCSPISGHRSVSWYQQTPGQGLQFLFEYFSETQRNKGNFPGRFSGRQFSNSRSEMNVSTLELGDSALYLCASSPGTGSMAYGYTFGSGTRLTVV.

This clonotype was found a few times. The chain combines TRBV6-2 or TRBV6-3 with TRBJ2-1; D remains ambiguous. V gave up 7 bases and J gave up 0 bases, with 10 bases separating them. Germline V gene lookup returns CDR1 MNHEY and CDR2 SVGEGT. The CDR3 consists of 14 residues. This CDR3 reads CASTWAASYNEQFF. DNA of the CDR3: TGTGCCAGCACGTGGGCAGCCTCCTACAATGAGCAGTTCTTC.

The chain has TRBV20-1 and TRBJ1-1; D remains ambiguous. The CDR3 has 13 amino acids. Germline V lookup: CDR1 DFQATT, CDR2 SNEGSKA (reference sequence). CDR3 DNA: TGCGCCGCACTGGACTCCATGAACACTGAAGCTTTCTTT. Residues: CAALDSMNTEAFF.

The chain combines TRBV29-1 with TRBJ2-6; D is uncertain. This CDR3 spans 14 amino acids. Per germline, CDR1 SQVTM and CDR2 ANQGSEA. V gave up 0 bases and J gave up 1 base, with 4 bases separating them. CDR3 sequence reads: CSVEDASGANVLTF. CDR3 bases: TGCAGCGTTGAAGACGCGTCTGGGGCCAACGTCCTGACTTTC. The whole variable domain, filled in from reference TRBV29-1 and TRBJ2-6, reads SAVISQKPSRDICQRGTSLTIQCQVDSQVTMMFWYRQQPGQSLTLIATANQGSEATYESGFVIDKFPISRPNLTFSTLTVSNMSPEDSSIYLCSVEDASGANVLTFGAGSRLTVL.

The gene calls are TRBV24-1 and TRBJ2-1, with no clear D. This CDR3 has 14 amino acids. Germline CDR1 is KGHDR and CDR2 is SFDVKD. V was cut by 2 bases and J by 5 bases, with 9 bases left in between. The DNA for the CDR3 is TGTGCCACCAGTGATTCGAGTCTGGACAATGAGCAGTTCTTC. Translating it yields CATSDSSLDNEQFF.

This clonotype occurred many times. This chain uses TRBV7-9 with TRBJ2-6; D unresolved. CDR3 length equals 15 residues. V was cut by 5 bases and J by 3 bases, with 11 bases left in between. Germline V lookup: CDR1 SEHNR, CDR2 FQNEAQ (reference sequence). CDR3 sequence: CASSLLMSGANVLTF. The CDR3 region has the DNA TGTGCCAGCAGCCTCCTAATGAGTGGGGCCAACGTCCTGACTTTC.

CDR3 residues: CASSQQGKGESSGAGYRQYF. In nucleotides, the CDR3 is TGTGCCAGCAGCCAACAGGGGAAGGGCGAATCTAGCGGGGCTGGTTATAGGCAGTATTTT. J is TRBJ2-3 and V is TRBV7-3, with 9 bases lining up with TRBD2. The CDR3 totals 20 residues. V dropped 5 bases and J dropped 11; count of bases not matched to a gene: 29. Germline V gene lookup returns CDR1 SGHTA and CDR2 FQGTGA.

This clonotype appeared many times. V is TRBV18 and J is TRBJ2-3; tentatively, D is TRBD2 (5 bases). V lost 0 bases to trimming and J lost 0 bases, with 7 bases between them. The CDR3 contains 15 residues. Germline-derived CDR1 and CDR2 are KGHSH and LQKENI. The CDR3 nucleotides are TGTGCCAGCTCACCACCGGCGGGTAGCACAGATACGCAGTATTTT. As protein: CASSPPAGSTDTQYF.

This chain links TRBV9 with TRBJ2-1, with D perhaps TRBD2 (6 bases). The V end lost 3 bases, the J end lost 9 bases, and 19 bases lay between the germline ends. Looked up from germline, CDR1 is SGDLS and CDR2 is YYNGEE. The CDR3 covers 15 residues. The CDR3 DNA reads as TGTGCCAGCAGCGGTAGGATGGCGCGGGGTGTTGAGCAGTTCTTC. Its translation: CASSGRMARGVEQFF.

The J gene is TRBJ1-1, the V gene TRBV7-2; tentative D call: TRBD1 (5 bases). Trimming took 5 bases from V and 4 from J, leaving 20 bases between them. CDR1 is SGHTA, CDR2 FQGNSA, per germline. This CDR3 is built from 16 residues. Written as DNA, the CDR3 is TGTGCCAGCAGCCCACAGCAGGGTACAGCAGCCACTGAAGCTTTCTTT. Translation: CASSPQQGTAATEAFF.

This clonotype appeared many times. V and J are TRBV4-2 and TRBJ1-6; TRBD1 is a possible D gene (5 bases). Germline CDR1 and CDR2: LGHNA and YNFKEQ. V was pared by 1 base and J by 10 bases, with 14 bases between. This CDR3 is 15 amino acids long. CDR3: CASSQVVREKSPLHF. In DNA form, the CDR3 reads TGTGCCAGCAGCCAAGTAGTCAGGGAGAAGTCACCCCTCCACTTT.

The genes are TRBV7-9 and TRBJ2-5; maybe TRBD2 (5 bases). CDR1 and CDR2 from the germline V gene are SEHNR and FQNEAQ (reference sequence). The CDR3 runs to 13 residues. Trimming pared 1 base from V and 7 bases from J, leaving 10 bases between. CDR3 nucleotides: TGTGCCAGCAGCTTAGAAGCTCGGGGGACCCAGTACTTC. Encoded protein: CASSLEARGTQYF.

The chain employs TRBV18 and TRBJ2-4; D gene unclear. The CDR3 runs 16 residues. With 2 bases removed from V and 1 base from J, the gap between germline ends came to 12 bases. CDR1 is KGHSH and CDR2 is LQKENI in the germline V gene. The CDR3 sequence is CASSPRDTGAKNIQYF. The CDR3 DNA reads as TGTGCCAGCTCACCAAGAGACACCGGGGCCAAAAACATTCAGTACTTC.

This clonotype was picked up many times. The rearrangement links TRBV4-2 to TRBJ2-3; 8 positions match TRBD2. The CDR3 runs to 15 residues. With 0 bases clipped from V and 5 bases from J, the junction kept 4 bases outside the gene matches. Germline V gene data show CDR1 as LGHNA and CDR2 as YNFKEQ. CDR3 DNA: TGTGCCAGCAGCCAAGATGGGACTAGTCAAGATACGCAGTATTTT. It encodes CASSQDGTSQDTQYF.

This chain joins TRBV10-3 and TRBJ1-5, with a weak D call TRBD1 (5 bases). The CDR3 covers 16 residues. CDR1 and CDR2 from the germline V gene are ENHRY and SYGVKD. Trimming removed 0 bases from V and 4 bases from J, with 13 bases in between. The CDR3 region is CAISESGQVANQPQHF. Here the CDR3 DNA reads TGTGCCATCAGTGAGTCTGGACAAGTGGCGAATCAGCCCCAGCATTTT.

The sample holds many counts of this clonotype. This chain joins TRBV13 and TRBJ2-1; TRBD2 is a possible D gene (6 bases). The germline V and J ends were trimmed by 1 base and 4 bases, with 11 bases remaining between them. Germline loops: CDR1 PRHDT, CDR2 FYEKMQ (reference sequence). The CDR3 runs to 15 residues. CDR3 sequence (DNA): TGTGCCAGCAGCTTAGAAGCGGGTGTATACAATGAGCAGTTCTTC. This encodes CASSLEAGVYNEQFF.

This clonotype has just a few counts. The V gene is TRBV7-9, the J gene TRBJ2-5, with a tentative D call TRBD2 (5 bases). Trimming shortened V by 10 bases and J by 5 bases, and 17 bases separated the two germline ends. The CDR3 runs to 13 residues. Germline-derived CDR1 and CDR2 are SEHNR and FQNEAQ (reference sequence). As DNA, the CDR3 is TGTGCCACCGAGGTGGGGTCGGGGGAGACCCAGTACTTC. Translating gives CATEVGSGETQYF.

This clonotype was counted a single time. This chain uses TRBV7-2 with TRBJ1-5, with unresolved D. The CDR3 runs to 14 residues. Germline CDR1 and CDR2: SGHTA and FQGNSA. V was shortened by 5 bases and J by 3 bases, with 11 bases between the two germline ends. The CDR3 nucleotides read TGTGCCAGCAGCCGAGGGAACTACAATCAGCCCCAGCATTTT. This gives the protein CASSRGNYNQPQHF.

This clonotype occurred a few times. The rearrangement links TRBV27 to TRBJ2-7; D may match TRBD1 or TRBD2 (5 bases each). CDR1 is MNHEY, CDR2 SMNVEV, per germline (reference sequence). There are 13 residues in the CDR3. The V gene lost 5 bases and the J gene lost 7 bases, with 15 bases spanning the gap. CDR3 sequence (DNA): TGTGCCAGCAGTCCGGGGCCGGGGCGGGAGCAGTACGTC. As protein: CASSPGPGREQYV.

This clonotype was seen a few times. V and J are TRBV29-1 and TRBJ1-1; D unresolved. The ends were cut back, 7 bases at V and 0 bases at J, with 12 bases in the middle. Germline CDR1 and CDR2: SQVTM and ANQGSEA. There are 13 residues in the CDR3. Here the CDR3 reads CSAGRAMNTEAFF. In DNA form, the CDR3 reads TGCAGCGCCGGGCGGGCTATGAACACTGAAGCTTTCTTT.

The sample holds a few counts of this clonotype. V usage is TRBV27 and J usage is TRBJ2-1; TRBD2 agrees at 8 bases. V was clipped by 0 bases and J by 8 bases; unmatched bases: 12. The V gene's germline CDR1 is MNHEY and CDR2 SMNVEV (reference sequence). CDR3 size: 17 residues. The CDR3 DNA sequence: TGTGCCAGCAGTTTATCCCCGGGAGGGGCCAGGGTGGATGAGCAGTTCTTC. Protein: CASSLSPGGARVDEQFF.

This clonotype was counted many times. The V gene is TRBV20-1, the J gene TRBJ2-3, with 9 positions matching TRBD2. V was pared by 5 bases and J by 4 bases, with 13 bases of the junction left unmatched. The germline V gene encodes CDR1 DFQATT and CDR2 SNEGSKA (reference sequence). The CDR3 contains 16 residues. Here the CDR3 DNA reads TGCAGTGCTGGGATAACGGGACTAGCCGTCGCAGATACGCAGTATTTT. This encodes CSAGITGLAVADTQYF.

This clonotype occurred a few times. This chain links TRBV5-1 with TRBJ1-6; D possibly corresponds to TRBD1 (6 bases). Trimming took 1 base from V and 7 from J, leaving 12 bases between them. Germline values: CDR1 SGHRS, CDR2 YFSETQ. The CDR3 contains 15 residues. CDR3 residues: CASSLNRDMNSPLHF. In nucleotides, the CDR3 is TGCGCCAGCAGCTTGAATAGGGACATGAATTCACCCCTCCACTTT.

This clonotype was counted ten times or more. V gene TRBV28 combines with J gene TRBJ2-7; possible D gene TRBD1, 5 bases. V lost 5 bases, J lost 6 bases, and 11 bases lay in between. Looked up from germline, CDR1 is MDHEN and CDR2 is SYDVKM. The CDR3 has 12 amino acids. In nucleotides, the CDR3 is TGTGCCAGCAGTACTCAGGGTGGCGAGCAGTACGTC. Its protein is CASSTQGGEQYV.

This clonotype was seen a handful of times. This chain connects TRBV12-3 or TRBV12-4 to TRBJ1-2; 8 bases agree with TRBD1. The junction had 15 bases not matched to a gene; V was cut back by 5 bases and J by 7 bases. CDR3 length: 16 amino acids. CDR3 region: CASSQKLTGVDGGYTF. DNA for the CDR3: TGTGCCAGCAGTCAGAAATTGACAGGGGTTGATGGTGGCTACACCTTC.

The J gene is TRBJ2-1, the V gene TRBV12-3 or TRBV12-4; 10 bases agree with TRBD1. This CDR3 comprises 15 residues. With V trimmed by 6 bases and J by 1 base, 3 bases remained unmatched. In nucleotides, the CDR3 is TGTGCCAGCAGGGGACAGGGGCTATCCTACAATGAGCAGTTCTTC. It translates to CASRGQGLSYNEQFF.